The 14 T cell receptor beta chains listed next were all sequenced from one sample in a study of blood T cell repertoires in COVID-19. Only in-frame clones appear in the TCRdb table, and some are missing; sequencing was by immunoSEQ multiplex PCR. The table includes more than 95,000 clones, approximately 91% detected once. Source material: peripheral blood. These receptors came from a human donor in a cohort sampled during active COVID-19.

The rearrangement links TRBV11-2 to TRBJ2-1; TRBD2 agrees at 10 bases. The CDR3 contains 16 residues. Per germline, CDR1 SGHAT and CDR2 FQNNGV. The junction had 8 bases not matched to a gene; V was cut back by 5 bases and J by 4 bases. This CDR3 is CASSPRVAGGYNEQFF. The CDR3, as DNA: TGTGCCAGCAGCCCCCGGGTAGCGGGGGGATACAATGAGCAGTTCTTC.

CDR3 sequence reads: CATGGAGLYEQYF. CDR3 sequence (DNA): TGTGCCACCGGGGGGGCTGGACTCTACGAGCAGTACTTC. The chain recombines TRBV28 with TRBJ2-7; 8 bases align to TRBD2. Germline assignment: CDR1 MDHEN and CDR2 SYDVKM. This CDR3 is 13 amino acids long. With 10 bases clipped from V and 3 bases from J, the junction kept 8 bases outside the gene matches.

This clone was picked up one time. Germline and junction disagree at one end, which may indicate a read error. This chain links TRBV18 with TRBJ2-1, with D unclear. CDR1 KGHSH and CDR2 LQKENI come from the germline V gene. CDR3 length equals 13 residues. The DNA of the CDR3 is TGTGCCAGCGCCCTAGTTCTCTACGATGAGCAGTTCTTC. This encodes CASALVLYDEQFF. Full variable domain (outside the CDR3, taken from reference TRBV18 and TRBJ2-1): NAGVMQNPRHLVRRRGQEARLRCSPMKGHSHVYWYRQLPEEGLKFMVYLQKENIIDESGMPKERFSAEFPKEGPSILRIQQVVRGDSAAYFCASALVLYDEQFFGPGTRLTVL.

The chain combines TRBV28 with TRBJ2-2; D possibly corresponds to TRBD2 (5 bases). The CDR3 is 13 residues long. Germline assignment: CDR1 MDHEN and CDR2 SYDVKM. The ends were cut back, 8 bases at V and 3 bases at J, with 10 bases in the middle. The CDR3 DNA sequence: TGTGCCAGCGAGTTGGGAGACACCGGGGAGCTGTTTTTT. It specifies CASELGDTGELFF.

On this clone: The identical CDR3 is also encoded by other nucleotide sequences in the sample. This CDR3 is CASSLGQNYGYTF. DNA for the CDR3: TGTGCCAGCAGCTTGGGGCAGAACTATGGCTACACCTTC. This chain connects TRBV5-6 to TRBJ1-2, with D uncertain. Germline assignment: CDR1 SGHDT and CDR2 YYEEEE. The CDR3 extends over 13 amino acids. Between the trimmed V and J ends, which lost 0 bases and 2 bases, there was a span of 5 bases.

The chain employs TRBV9 and TRBJ2-2; 9 bases line up with TRBD2. Trimming removed 6 bases from V and 3 bases from J; junction bases left unmatched: 6. Germline V gene lookup returns CDR1 SGDLS and CDR2 YYNGEE. The CDR3 runs 15 residues. CDR3 DNA sequence: TGTGCCAGCACCCCTAGCGGGGTGGACACCGGGGAGCTGTTTTTT. It yields the protein CASTPSGVDTGELFF.

The V gene is TRBV19, the J gene TRBJ1-5, with D tentatively TRBD1 (5 bases). CDR3 size: 16 residues. Trimming pared 7 bases from V and 0 bases from J, leaving 16 bases between. The germline V gene has CDR1 LNHDA and CDR2 SQIVND (reference sequence). The CDR3 is CASTRWGGDSNQPQHF. In nucleotides, the CDR3 is TGTGCCAGTACCCGTTGGGGGGGAGATAGCAATCAGCCCCAGCATTTT.

J is TRBJ2-2 and V is TRBV5-1, with TRBD2 matching 8 bases. After removal of 5 bases from V and 1 base from J, the junction contained 10 bases not matched to a gene. Germline V CDR1 and CDR2: SGHRS, YFSETQ. This CDR3 is 17 amino acids long. CDR3 nucleotide sequence: TGCGCCAGCAGACCTCAAGCGGGAGTAAAGAACACCGGGGAGCTGTTTTTT. Its protein is CASRPQAGVKNTGELFF.

V usage is TRBV18 and J usage is TRBJ1-3, with D tentatively TRBD1 (6 bases). CDR1 and CDR2 from the germline V gene are KGHSH and LQKENI. The CDR3 contains 15 residues. V shed 3 bases and J shed 0 bases, with 9 bases lying between them. The CDR3 nucleotides read TGTGCCAGCTCACCCTCGACAGGCTCTGGAAACACCATATATTTT. Protein: CASSPSTGSGNTIYF.

The chain is built from TRBV11-2 and TRBJ2-1, with D perhaps matching TRBD2 (6 bases). The germline CDR1 and CDR2 sequences are SGHAT and FQNNGV. V lost 5 bases to trimming and J lost 9 bases, with 20 bases between them. The CDR3 extends over 15 amino acids. DNA of the CDR3: TGTGCCAGCAGCGCCGAGACTAGTGGACCCCTTGAGCAGTTCTTC. Protein: CASSAETSGPLEQFF.

V is TRBV11-1 and J is TRBJ2-1; D remains ambiguous. This CDR3 comprises 11 residues. Germline assignment: CDR1 SGHAT and CDR2 FQDESV (reference sequence). Between the trimmed V and J ends, which lost 2 bases and 6 bases, there was a span of 2 bases. In nucleotides, the CDR3 is TGTGCCAGCAGCTTACTCAATGAGCAGTTCTTC. The encoded protein is CASSLLNEQFF.

The sample holds one count of this clone. V is TRBV18 and J is TRBJ2-2, with TRBD1 matching 7 bases. The ends lost 0 bases at V and 1 base at J; junction bases unmatched: 5. Germline CDR1 reads KGHSH; CDR2 reads LQKENI. The CDR3 contains 17 residues. Here the CDR3 DNA reads TGTGCCAGCTCACCACCGGCCTGGGACAGGAACACCGGGGAGCTGTTTTTT. It encodes CASSPPAWDRNTGELFF.

The genes are TRBV5-4 and TRBJ2-2; TRBD1 is a possible D gene (7 bases). V shed 4 bases and J shed 4 bases, with 17 bases lying between them. CDR1 and CDR2 from the germline V gene are SGHNT and YYREEE (reference sequence). CDR3 size: 16 residues. CDR3 protein: CASSRSRQGGTGELFF. In DNA, the CDR3 is TGTGCCAGCAGCCGGTCAAGGCAGGGGGGCACCGGGGAGCTGTTTTTT.

This clone was observed a single time. The chain links TRBV11-3 to TRBJ1-1, with a weak D call TRBD1 (5 bases). Trimming removed 5 bases at V and 2 bases at J, with 12 bases between. Germline V gene data show CDR1 as SGHNT and CDR2 as YENEEA. The CDR3 runs to 14 residues. The CDR3 bases are TGTGCCAGCAGCCGAGGACAAGTAAACACTGAAGCTTTCTTT. It codes for CASSRGQVNTEAFF.